These T cell receptor beta chains were read from a single sample in a study of blood T cell repertoires in COVID-19. Data came from immunoSEQ multiplex PCR; TCRdb stores just in-frame clones and leaves some out. The sample includes about 250,000 clones, nearly 90% of them seen just once. Material: peripheral blood. These TCRs come from a man aged 18 to 30 with active or convalescent COVID-19. CDR3s leave out the opening cysteine and the closing phenylalanine or tryptophan.

V: TRBV18
CDR3: ASSDPGAAQPQH

V: TRBV7-2
CDR3: ASSELAGYSYEQY

V: TRBV5-4
CDR3: ASSFGVIGDTEAF

V: TRBV28
CDR3: ASKLTGSGNQPQH

V: TRBV4-3
CDR3: ASSQEALARDTQY

V: TRBV3-1/TRBV3-2
CDR3: ASSLGTSGFAGGELF

V: TRBV5-1
CDR3: ASSLASLLGRETQY

V: TRBV29-1
CDR3: SVTRDNSYEQY

V: TRBV19
CDR3: ASSRRTGALQETQY

V: TRBV28
CDR3: ASSLTGGGSN

V: TRBV4-3
CDR3: ASSPRYGTLNSNQPQH

V: TRBV7-9
CDR3: ASSGQGTRGNQPQH

V: TRBV19
CDR3: ASSSQDRDHYGYT

V: TRBV11-2
CDR3: ASRKLTGDNSPLH

V: TRBV5-1
CDR3: ASSLTPGQETQY

V: TRBV27
CDR3: ASSPVDRKERDGYT

V: TRBV4-1
CDR3: ASSQEKGQGLYEQY

V: TRBV19
CDR3: ASSKRTGRNEAF

V: TRBV18
CDR3: ASSPSDTQY

V: TRBV7-2
CDR3: ASSLNQVIHEQY

V: TRBV27
CDR3: ASSLSQWVGGYT

V: TRBV4-2
CDR3: ASSRTLAAGGNEQF

V: TRBV6-5
CDR3: ASRGRAENEQF

V: TRBV7-2
CDR3: ASSLGPGPDTQY

V: TRBV12-3/TRBV12-4
CDR3: ASSLRRTEAF

V: TRBV30
CDR3: AWSVLRGRTDTQY

V: TRBV6-5
CDR3: ASIDSARYEQY

V: TRBV7-9
CDR3: ASRAGATDTQY

V: TRBV6-6
CDR3: ASSSTGTGGAYTQY

V: TRBV7-2
CDR3: ASSLLSEQF

V: TRBV5-5
CDR3: ASSFGLASYEQY

V: TRBV2
CDR3: ASAGGGGRGQPQH

V: TRBV15
CDR3: ATRFPGGANYGYT

V: TRBV3-1/TRBV3-2
CDR3: ASSQQGTYEQY

V: TRBV18
CDR3: ASSPLQGARGGDSPLH

V: TRBV3-1/TRBV3-2
CDR3: ASSQEPGVGTDTQY

V: TRBV21-1
CDR3: ASSKAGQGWDQETQY

V: TRBV15
CDR3: ATSPGQGTYNEQF

V: TRBV12-5
CDR3: ASGSSGGYTGELF

V: TRBV19
CDR3: ASSIDSSRASYNEQF

V: TRBV15
CDR3: ATSRDTMNTEAF

V: TRBV9
CDR3: ASSVGIWGHSYGYT

V: TRBV4-1
CDR3: ASSQDPGDDQPQH

V: TRBV3-1/TRBV3-2
CDR3: ASSRRGQNTEAF

V: TRBV5-1
CDR3: ASSFAGENTGELF